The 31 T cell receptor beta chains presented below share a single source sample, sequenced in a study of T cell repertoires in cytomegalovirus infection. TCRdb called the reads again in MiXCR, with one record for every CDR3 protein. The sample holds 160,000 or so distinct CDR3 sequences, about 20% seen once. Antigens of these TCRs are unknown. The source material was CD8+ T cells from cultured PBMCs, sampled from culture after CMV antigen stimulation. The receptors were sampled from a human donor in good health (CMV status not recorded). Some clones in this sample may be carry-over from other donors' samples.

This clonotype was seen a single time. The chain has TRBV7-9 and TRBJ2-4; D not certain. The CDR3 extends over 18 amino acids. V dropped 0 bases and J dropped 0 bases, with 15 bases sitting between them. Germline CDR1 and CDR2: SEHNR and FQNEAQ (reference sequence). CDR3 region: CASSLAKSGDLAKNIQYF. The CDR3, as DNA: TGTGCCAGCAGCTTAGCGAAGTCCGGTGATCTAGCCAAAAACATTCAGTACTTC.

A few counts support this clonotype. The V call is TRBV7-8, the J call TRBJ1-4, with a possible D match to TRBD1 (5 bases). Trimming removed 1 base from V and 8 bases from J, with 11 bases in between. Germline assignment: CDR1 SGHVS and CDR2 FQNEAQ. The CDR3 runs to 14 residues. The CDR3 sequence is CASSLGFREEKLFF. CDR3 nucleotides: TGTGCCAGCAGCTTAGGGTTCAGGGAAGAAAAACTGTTTTTT.

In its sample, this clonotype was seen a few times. The CDR3 reads CASSPKGNRQNTEAFF. DNA of the CDR3: TGTGCCAGCTCACCCAAAGGGAATCGGCAGAACACTGAAGCTTTCTTT. The genes are TRBV18 and TRBJ1-1, with D hard to call. CDR3 length equals 16 residues. Trimming removed 3 bases from V and 1 base from J, with 15 bases in between. Germline lookup yields CDR1 KGHSH and CDR2 LQKENI. The entire variable domain, with the rest obtained from reference TRBV18 and TRBJ1-1, is as follows: NAGVMQNPRHLVRRRGQEARLRCSPMKGHSHVYWYRQLPEEGLKFMVYLQKENIIDESGMPKERFSAEFPKEGPSILRIQQVVRGDSAAYFCASSPKGNRQNTEAFFGQGTRLTVV.

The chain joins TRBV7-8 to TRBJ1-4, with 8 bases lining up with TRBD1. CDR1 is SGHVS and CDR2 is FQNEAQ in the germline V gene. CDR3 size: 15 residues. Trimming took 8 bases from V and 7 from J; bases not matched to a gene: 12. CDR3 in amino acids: CASASSGGSFEKLFF. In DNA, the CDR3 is TGTGCCAGCGCCAGTTCAGGGGGCTCCTTTGAAAAACTGTTTTTT.

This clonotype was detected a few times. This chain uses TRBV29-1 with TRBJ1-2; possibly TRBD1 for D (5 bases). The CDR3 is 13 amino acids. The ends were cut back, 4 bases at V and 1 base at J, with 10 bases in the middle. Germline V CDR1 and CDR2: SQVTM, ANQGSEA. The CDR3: CSVVEGLNYGYTF. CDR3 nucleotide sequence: TGCAGCGTTGTGGAGGGACTTAACTATGGCTACACCTTC.

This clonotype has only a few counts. The CDR3 loop is CAIGSPGTGVPGELFF. Written as DNA, the CDR3 is TGTGCCATAGGAAGCCCCGGGACAGGGGTGCCCGGGGAGCTGTTTTTT. The chain couples TRBV19 to TRBJ2-2; 10 bases fit TRBD1. Germline loops: CDR1 LNHDA, CDR2 SQIVND (reference sequence). The CDR3 consists of 16 residues. The J segment lost 6 bases and the V segment lost 10 bases, leaving 14 bases of the junction unmatched.

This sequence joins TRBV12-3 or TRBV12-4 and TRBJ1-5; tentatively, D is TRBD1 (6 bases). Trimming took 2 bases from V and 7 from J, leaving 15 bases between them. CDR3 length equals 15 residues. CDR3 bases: TGTGCCAGCAGTTTAAGACCCCCCGACAGGCAGCCCCAGCATTTT. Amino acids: CASSLRPPDRQPQHF.

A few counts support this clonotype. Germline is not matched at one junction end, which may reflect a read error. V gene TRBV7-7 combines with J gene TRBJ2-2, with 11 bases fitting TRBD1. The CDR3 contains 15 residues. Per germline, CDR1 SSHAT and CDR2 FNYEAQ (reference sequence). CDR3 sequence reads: CASSHRTGGIGELFF. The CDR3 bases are TGTGCTAGCAGCCATAGGACAGGGGGCATCGGGGAGCTGTTTTTT. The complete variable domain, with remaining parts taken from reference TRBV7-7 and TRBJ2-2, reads GAGVSQSPRYKVTKRGQDVTLRCDPISSHATLYWYQQALGQGPEFLTYFNYEAQPDKSGLPSDRFSAERPEGSISTLTIQRTEQRDSAMYRCASSHRTGGIGELFFGEGSRLTVL.

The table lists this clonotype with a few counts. The CDR3 reads CATAWGRYYEQYF. The DNA of the CDR3 is TGTGCCACCGCCTGGGGACGCTACTACGAGCAGTACTTC. V and J are TRBV6-2 or TRBV6-3 and TRBJ2-7, with D possibly called TRBD1 or TRBD2 (5 bases each). V was pared by 10 bases and J by 3 bases, with 16 bases between. The CDR3 consists of 13 residues. Per the germline V gene, CDR1 is MNHEY and CDR2 is SVGEGT.

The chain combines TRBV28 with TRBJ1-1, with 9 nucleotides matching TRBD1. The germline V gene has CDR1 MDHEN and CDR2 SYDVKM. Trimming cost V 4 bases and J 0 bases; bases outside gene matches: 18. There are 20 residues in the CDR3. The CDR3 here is CASSYPQPGTGPILNTEAFF. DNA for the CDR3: TGTGCCAGCAGTTACCCTCAACCCGGGACAGGGCCTATTTTGAACACTGAAGCTTTCTTT.

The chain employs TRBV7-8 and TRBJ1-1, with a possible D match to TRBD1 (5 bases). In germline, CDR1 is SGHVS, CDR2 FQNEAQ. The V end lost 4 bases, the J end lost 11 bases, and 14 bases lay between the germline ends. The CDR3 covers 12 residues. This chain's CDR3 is CASSSRQIEAFF. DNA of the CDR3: TGTGCCAGCAGCTCCCGACAGATTGAGGCTTTCTTT.

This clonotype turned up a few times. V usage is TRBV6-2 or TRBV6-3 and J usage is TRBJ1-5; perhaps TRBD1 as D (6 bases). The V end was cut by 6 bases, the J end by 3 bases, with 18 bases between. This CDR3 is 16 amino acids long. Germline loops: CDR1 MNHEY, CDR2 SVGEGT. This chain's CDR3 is CASSPQTGLHNQPQHF. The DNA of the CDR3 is TGTGCCAGCAGCCCCCAGACAGGCCTCCACAATCAGCCCCAGCATTTT.

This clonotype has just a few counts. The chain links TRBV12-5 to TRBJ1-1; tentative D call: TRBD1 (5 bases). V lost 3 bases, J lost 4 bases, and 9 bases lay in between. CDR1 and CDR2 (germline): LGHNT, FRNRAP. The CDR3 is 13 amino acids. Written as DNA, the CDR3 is TGTGCTAGTGGTTTCGGGGGGGGCACTGAAGCTTTCTTT. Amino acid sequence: CASGFGGGTEAFF.

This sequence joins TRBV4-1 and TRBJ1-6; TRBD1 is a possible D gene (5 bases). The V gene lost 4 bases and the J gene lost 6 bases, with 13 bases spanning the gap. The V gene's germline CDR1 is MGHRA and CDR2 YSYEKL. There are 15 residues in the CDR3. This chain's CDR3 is CASSLMGEANSPLHF. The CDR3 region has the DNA TGCGCCAGCAGCCTCATGGGGGAGGCTAATTCACCCCTCCACTTT.

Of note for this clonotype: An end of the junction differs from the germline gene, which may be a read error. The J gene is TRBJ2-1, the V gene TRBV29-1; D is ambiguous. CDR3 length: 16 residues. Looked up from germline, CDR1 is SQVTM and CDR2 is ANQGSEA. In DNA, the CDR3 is TGCAGCGTTGAGCGCCCCAGGTCATACTCCTACAATAAGCAGTTCTTC. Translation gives CSVERPRSYSYNKQFF.

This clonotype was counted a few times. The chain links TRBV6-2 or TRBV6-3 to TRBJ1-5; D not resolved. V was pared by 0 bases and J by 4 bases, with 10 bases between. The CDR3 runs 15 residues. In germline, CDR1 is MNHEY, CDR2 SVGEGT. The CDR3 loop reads CASSYSSQLNQPQHF. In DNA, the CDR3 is TGTGCCAGCAGTTACTCGAGCCAGCTGAATCAGCCCCAGCATTTT.

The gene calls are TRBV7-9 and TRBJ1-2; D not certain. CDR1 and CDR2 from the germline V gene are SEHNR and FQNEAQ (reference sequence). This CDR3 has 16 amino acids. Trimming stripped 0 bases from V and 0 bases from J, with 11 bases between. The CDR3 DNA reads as TGTGCCAGCAGCTTAGCCCCAGAAGACTCTAACTATGGCTACACCTTC. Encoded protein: CASSLAPEDSNYGYTF.

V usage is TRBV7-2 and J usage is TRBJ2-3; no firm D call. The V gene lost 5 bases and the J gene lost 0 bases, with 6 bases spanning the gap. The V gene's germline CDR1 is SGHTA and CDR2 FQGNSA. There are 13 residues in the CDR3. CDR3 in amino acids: CASSTGSTDTQYF. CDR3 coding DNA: TGTGCCAGCAGCACTGGAAGCACAGATACGCAGTATTTT.

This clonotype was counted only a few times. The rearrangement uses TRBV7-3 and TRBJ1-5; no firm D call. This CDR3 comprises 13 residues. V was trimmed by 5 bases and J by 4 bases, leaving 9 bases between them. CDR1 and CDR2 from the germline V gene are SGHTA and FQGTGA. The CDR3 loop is CASSTGPNQPQHF. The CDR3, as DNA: TGTGCCAGCAGCACGGGCCCGAATCAGCCCCAGCATTTT.

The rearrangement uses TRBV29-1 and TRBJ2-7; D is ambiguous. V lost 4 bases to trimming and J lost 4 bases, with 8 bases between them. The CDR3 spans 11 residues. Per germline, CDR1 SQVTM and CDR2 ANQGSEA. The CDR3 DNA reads TGCAGCGTTGTGTGGGGTTACGAGCAGTACTTC. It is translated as CSVVWGYEQYF.

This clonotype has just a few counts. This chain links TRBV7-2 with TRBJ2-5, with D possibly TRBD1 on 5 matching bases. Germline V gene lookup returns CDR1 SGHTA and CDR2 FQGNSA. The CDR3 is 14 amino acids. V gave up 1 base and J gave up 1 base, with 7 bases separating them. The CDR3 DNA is TGTGCCAGCAGCTTAGTAGGGGTCCAAGAGACCCAGTACTTC. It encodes CASSLVGVQETQYF.

Here the CDR3 reads CASSEPISGGAYNEQFF. Written as DNA, the CDR3 is TGTGCCAGCAGTGAGCCCATCAGCGGGGGGGCCTACAATGAGCAGTTCTTC. The chain combines TRBV2 with TRBJ2-1; 10 positions agree with TRBD2. Germline V lookup: CDR1 SNHLY, CDR2 FYNNEI. The CDR3 has 17 amino acids. The trim removed 3 bases at V and 2 bases at J, leaving 7 bases unmatched.

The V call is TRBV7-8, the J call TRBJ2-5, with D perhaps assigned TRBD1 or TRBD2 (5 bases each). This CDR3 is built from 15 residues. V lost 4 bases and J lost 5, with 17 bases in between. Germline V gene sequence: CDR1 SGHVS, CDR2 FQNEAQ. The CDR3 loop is CASSSPGPHLETQYF. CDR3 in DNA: TGTGCCAGCAGCTCACCGGGACCCCACTTGGAGACCCAGTACTTC.

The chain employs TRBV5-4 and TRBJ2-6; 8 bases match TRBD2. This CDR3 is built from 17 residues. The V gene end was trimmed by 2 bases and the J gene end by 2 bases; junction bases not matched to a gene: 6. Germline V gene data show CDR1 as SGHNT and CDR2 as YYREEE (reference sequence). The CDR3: CASSFIGGGPGANVLTF. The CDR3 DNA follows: TGTGCCAGCAGCTTTATCGGGGGGGGCCCTGGGGCCAACGTCCTGACTTTC.

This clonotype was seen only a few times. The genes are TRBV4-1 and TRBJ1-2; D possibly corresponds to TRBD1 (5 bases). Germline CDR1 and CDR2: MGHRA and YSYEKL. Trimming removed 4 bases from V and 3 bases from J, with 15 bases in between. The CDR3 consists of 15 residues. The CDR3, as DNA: TGCGCCAGCAGCCCTAGCCCCAGGGAAGACTATGGCTACACCTTC. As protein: CASSPSPREDYGYTF.

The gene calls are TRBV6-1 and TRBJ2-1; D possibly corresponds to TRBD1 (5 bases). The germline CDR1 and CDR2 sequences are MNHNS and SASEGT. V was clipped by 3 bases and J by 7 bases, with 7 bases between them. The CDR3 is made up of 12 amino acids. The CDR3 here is CASSDPGNEQFF. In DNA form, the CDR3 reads TGTGCCAGCAGTGATCCAGGGAATGAGCAGTTCTTC.

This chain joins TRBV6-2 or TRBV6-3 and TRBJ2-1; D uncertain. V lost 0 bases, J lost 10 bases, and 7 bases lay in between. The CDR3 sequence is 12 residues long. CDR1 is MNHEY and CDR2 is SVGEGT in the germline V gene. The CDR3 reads CASSYSTTEQFF. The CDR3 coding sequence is TGTGCCAGCAGTTACTCGACCACGGAGCAGTTCTTC.

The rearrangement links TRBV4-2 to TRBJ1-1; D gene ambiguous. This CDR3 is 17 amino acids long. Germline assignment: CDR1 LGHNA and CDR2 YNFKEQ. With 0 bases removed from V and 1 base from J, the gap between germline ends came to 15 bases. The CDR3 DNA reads TGTGCCAGCAGCCAAGATCCTCTTTCAACACGGAACACTGAAGCTTTCTTT. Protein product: CASSQDPLSTRNTEAFF.

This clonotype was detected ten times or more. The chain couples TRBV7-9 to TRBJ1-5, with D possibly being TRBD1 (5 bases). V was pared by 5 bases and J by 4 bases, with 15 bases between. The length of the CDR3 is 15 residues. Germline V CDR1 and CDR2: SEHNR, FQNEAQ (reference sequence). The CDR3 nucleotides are TGTGCCAGCAGCCCGCGGGGGGGAGGAAATCAGCCCCAGCATTTT. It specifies CASSPRGGGNQPQHF.

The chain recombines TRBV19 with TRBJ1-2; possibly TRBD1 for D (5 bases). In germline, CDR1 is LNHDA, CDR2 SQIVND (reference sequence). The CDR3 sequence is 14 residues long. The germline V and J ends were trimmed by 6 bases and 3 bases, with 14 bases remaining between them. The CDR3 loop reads CASRTPGYDYGYTF. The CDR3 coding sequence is TGTGCCAGTAGAACACCAGGGTACGACTATGGCTACACCTTC.

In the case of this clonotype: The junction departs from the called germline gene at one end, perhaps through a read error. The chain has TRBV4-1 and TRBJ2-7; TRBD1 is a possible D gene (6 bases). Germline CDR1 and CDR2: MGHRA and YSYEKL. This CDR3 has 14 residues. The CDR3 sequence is CASSQDPGAYEQYF. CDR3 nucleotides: TGTGCCAGCAGCCAAGATCCAGGGGCCTACGAGCAGTACTTC.